These 21 T cell receptor beta chains came from one sample sequenced in a study of T cell responses to AZD1222 COVID-19 vaccine. Assay used: immunoSEQ multiplex PCR; TCRdb lists only in-frame clones, some missing. This table has under 200,000 clones, more than 75% appearing once. The specimen was peripheral blood, collected 28 days after the second AZD1222 dose. The receptors stem from an adult who received the AZD1222 COVID-19 vaccine.

V and J are TRBV7-2 and TRBJ2-2, with TRBD2 matching 11 bases. The CDR3 is 16 residues long. V gave up 7 bases and J gave up 3 bases; unmatched junction bases: 7. Germline lookup yields CDR1 SGHTA and CDR2 FQGNSA. The CDR3 here is CASNQVAGGYTGELFF. The CDR3 coding sequence is TGTGCCAGCAACCAAGTAGCGGGGGGGTACACCGGGGAGCTGTTTTTT.

Concerning this clone itself: This CDR3 is also generated by other DNA sequences in the sample. The chain combines TRBV30 with TRBJ1-1, with unresolved D. The germline V gene has CDR1 GTSNPN and CDR2 SVGIG (reference sequence). The V end lost 1 base, the J end lost 0 bases, and 3 bases lay between the germline ends. The CDR3 runs 12 residues. The CDR3 loop is CAWSGVNTEAFF. In nucleotides, the CDR3 is TGTGCCTGGAGTGGTGTGAACACTGAAGCTTTCTTT.

The chain links TRBV6-5 to TRBJ1-3; D is perhaps TRBD1 (5 bases). The CDR3 covers 16 residues. Germline CDR1 is MNHEY and CDR2 is SVGAGI. Trimming stripped 1 base from V and 0 bases from J, with 10 bases between. In DNA, the CDR3 is TGTGCCAGCAGTTACTTTGCGGGGGGCTCTGGAAACACCATATATTTT. Translation gives CASSYFAGGSGNTIYF.

This chain connects TRBV10-1 to TRBJ2-3; D is possibly TRBD2 (6 bases). The germline V and J ends were trimmed by 0 bases and 4 bases, with 17 bases remaining between them. Germline CDR1 is WNHNN and CDR2 is SYGVQD (reference sequence). This CDR3 has 17 amino acids. The CDR3 coding sequence is TGCGCCAGCAGTGAGTCGACGAAAACGGGAGTGGCAGATACGCAGTATTTT. Translation gives CASSESTKTGVADTQYF.

The rearrangement links TRBV7-9 to TRBJ1-1, with D unclear. CDR1 is SEHNR, CDR2 FQNEAQ, per germline (reference sequence). Trimming removed 5 bases at V and 3 bases at J, with 10 bases between. CDR3 length equals 13 residues. DNA for the CDR3: TGTGCCAGCAGCCCACAAAGCTACACTGAAGCTTTCTTT. Residues: CASSPQSYTEAFF.

As for this clone: Mismatch with germline at one junction end may stem from a read error. This chain links TRBV5-5 with TRBJ1-2; weak D call: TRBD1 (6 bases). CDR1 SGHKS and CDR2 YYEKEE come from the germline V gene (reference sequence). The CDR3 loop spans 13 amino acids. The CDR3, as DNA: TGTGCCAGCAACTTGGACAGTAACTATGGCTACACCTTC. It yields the protein CASNLDSNYGYTF.

The chain links TRBV6-6 to TRBJ2-5, with TRBD2 matching over 10 bases. V shed 7 bases and J 1 base; nucleotides not matched to a gene: 30. The CDR3 contains 23 residues. Germline-derived CDR1 and CDR2 are MNHNY and SVGAGI (reference sequence). CDR3 DNA: TGTGCCAGCACCTACGGGGCGGCTACTTATGAGGCTAGCGGGAGTATAAGCCAAGAGACCCAGTACTTC. Its translation: CASTYGAATYEASGSISQETQYF.

This clone has just one count. CDR3 amino acids: CASSQDRGNEQYF. The CDR3, as DNA: TGTGCCAGCAGCCAAGACAGGGGAAACGAGCAGTACTTC. The chain has TRBV4-2 and TRBJ2-7, with D possibly TRBD1 on 6 matching bases. V lost 0 bases and J lost 5, with 8 bases in between. The CDR3 extends over 13 amino acids. Germline loops: CDR1 LGHNA, CDR2 YNFKEQ.

The gene calls are TRBV15 and TRBJ2-1; D is uncertain. Trimming cost V 6 bases and J 7 bases, with 13 bases left between them. CDR3 length equals 13 residues. CDR1 is LNHNV, CDR2 YYDKDF, per germline (reference sequence). The CDR3 DNA sequence: TGTGCCACCAGTCCGAGAGGACGGAATGAGCAGTTCTTC. Amino acid sequence: CATSPRGRNEQFF. The variable domain in full, with the rest retrieved from reference TRBV15 and TRBJ2-1, is DAMVIQNPRYQVTQFGKPVTLSCSQTLNHNVMYWYQQKSSQAPKLLFHYYDKDFNNEADTPDNFQSRRPNTSFCFLDIRSPGLGDTAMYLCATSPRGRNEQFFGPGTRLTVL.

V gene TRBV19 combines with J gene TRBJ2-1, with D possibly called TRBD1 or TRBD2 (5 bases each). Germline assignment: CDR1 LNHDA and CDR2 SQIVND (reference sequence). V lost 7 bases and J lost 4, with 14 bases in between. The CDR3 runs to 14 residues. The CDR3 sequence is CASNRGSVYNEQFF. The CDR3 DNA follows: TGTGCCAGTAACCGGGGCTCGGTTTACAATGAGCAGTTCTTC.

The chain combines TRBV7-2 with TRBJ2-1; TRBD2 agrees at 13 bases. The CDR3 has 16 amino acids. Germline loops: CDR1 SGHTA, CDR2 FQGNSA. With V trimmed by 0 bases and J by 6 bases, 2 bases remained unmatched. For the CDR3, the DNA is TGTGCCAGCAGCTTAGCTGGACTAGCGGGAGTCAATGAGCAGTTCTTC. Protein: CASSLAGLAGVNEQFF.

This rearrangement joins TRBV2 to TRBJ2-4, with TRBD1 matching over 9 bases. This CDR3 spans 12 amino acids. Germline V gene data show CDR1 as SNHLY and CDR2 as FYNNEI. V gave up 8 bases and J gave up 8 bases; unmatched junction bases: 4. CDR3 DNA sequence: TGTGCCAGCGGGACAGGGTTCGACATTCAGTACTTC. Translation: CASGTGFDIQYF.

The sample holds one count of this clone. Compared with germline, one end of the junction differs, possibly owing to a read error. V and J are TRBV11-2 and TRBJ1-1; D call uncertain. Looked up from germline, CDR1 is SGHAT and CDR2 is FQNNGV. This CDR3 has 13 amino acids. Here the CDR3 DNA reads TGTGCCAGCAGCGTAGATCTGAACACTGAAGCTTTCTTT. Amino acid sequence: CASSVDLNTEAFF.

The V and J genes are TRBV3-1 (or the pseudogene TRBV3-2) and TRBJ2-4; no firm D call. The CDR3 has 17 amino acids. The germline V and J ends were trimmed by 0 bases and 0 bases, with 12 bases remaining between them. In germline, CDR1 is LGHDT, CDR2 YNNKEL (reference sequence). The CDR3 spells CASSQDLGAVAKNIQYF. CDR3 DNA sequence: TGTGCCAGCAGCCAAGATCTAGGAGCAGTAGCCAAAAACATTCAGTACTTC.

The rearrangement links TRBV27 to TRBJ2-2; 8 positions agree with TRBD2. The V gene's germline CDR1 is MNHEY and CDR2 SMNVEV (reference sequence). The CDR3 loop spans 16 amino acids. Unmatched junction bases numbered 5, after V lost 3 bases and J lost 2 bases. This CDR3 reads CASSFSSGSNTGELFF. CDR3 coding DNA: TGTGCCAGCAGTTTTTCGAGCGGGAGCAACACCGGGGAGCTGTTTTTT.

The rearrangement links TRBV24-1 to TRBJ2-2; no firm D call. Germline V gene sequence: CDR1 KGHDR, CDR2 SFDVKD. The V end was cut by 4 bases, the J end by 1 base, with 9 bases between. The CDR3 covers 15 residues. The CDR3 bases are TGTGCCACCAGTGAAAACAGTATGAACACCGGGGAGCTGTTTTTT. It codes for CATSENSMNTGELFF.

V gene TRBV7-9 combines with J gene TRBJ2-2, with 8 bases that match TRBD1. The CDR3 runs 15 residues. Germline CDR1 reads SEHNR; CDR2 reads FQNEAQ (reference sequence). Trimming took 5 bases from V and 4 from J; bases not matched to a gene: 6. CDR3 DNA sequence: TGTGCCAGCAGCCCCACAGGGGGAGTCACCGGGGAGCTGTTTTTT. Protein sequence: CASSPTGGVTGELFF.

The rearrangement joins TRBV5-4 to TRBJ2-7; D might be TRBD2 (6 bases). CDR1 is SGHNT and CDR2 is YYREEE in the germline V gene (reference sequence). V was trimmed by 0 bases and J by 5 bases, leaving 9 bases between them. The CDR3 length is 13 residues. This CDR3 is CASSLVAGNEQYF. The CDR3 DNA follows: TGTGCCAGCAGCTTGGTGGCGGGAAACGAGCAGTACTTC.

This clone was counted once. The chain links TRBV28 to TRBJ1-5, with D possibly TRBD1 on 5 matching bases. CDR1 and CDR2 from the germline V gene are MDHEN and SYDVKM. This CDR3 region has 16 residues. The V gene lost 2 bases and the J gene lost 1 base, with 12 bases spanning the gap. CDR3 loop: CASSLEGRKSNQPQHF. CDR3 nucleotide sequence: TGTGCCAGCAGTTTAGAGGGGCGGAAAAGCAATCAGCCCCAGCATTTT.

The chain employs TRBV19 and TRBJ1-5, with D unresolved. CDR3 length equals 14 residues. The V end lost 4 bases, the J end lost 2 bases, and 9 bases lay between the germline ends. Per germline, CDR1 LNHDA and CDR2 SQIVND (reference sequence). This chain's CDR3 is CASSREYGNQPQHF. As DNA, the CDR3 is TGTGCCAGTAGTAGAGAGTATGGCAATCAGCCCCAGCATTTT.

The J gene is TRBJ2-7, the V gene TRBV24-1; the D gene is possibly TRBD2 (5 bases). CDR1 is KGHDR and CDR2 is SFDVKD in the germline V gene. Trimming pared 5 bases from V and 5 bases from J, leaving 12 bases between. CDR3 length: 13 residues. The CDR3 loop reads CATSGGSGDEQYF. The DNA for the CDR3 is TGTGCCACCAGTGGCGGCAGCGGCGACGAGCAGTACTTC.